A single sample is the source of the 4 T cell receptor beta chains below, sequenced in a study of PD-1 blockade in mismatch repair-deficient tumors. Assay used: immunoSEQ multiplex PCR; TCRdb lists only in-frame clones, some missing. The sample lists approximately 130,000 clones; around 87% were seen once. Material: peripheral blood, obtained 44 weeks after starting pembrolizumab. The receptor set was obtained from an adult with mismatch repair-deficient cancer.

The V gene is TRBV5-4, the J gene TRBJ2-3, with 13 bases aligning to TRBD2. The germline V gene has CDR1 SGHNT and CDR2 YYREEE (reference sequence). Losses at the gene ends were 4 bases for V and 6 bases for J; bases not matched to a gene: 5. There are 15 residues in the CDR3. The CDR3 nucleotides are TGTGCCAGCAGCCGCGGACTAGCGGGAGAGGATACGCAGTATTTT. Translation: CASSRGLAGEDTQYF.

The V and J genes are TRBV30 and TRBJ2-7; D is undetermined. V lost 0 bases to trimming and J lost 5 bases, with 8 bases between them. The CDR3 covers 12 residues. From germline, CDR1 is GTSNPN and CDR2 SVGIG (reference sequence). This CDR3 reads CAWSVGGDEQYF. The CDR3 region has the DNA TGTGCCTGGAGTGTAGGTGGGGACGAGCAGTACTTC.

The gene calls are TRBV12-5 and TRBJ2-1, with D hard to call. The CDR3 consists of 11 residues. V was shortened by 6 bases and J by 9 bases, with 9 bases between the two germline ends. The germline V gene encodes CDR1 LGHNT and CDR2 FRNRAP. CDR3 in DNA: TGTGCTAGTGGGTACTCGCGTGAGCAGTTCTTC. Its translation is CASGYSREQFF.

The rearrangement uses TRBV7-3 and TRBJ2-1, with TRBD1 matching 8 bases. Losses at the gene ends were 2 bases for V and 6 bases for J; bases not matched to a gene: 3. CDR1 is SGHTA, CDR2 FQGTGA, per germline. The CDR3 totals 14 residues. The CDR3 loop reads CASSLGQGFNEQFF. The CDR3 bases are TGTGCCAGCAGCTTAGGACAGGGATTCAATGAGCAGTTCTTC.